These 21 T cell receptor beta chains share one sample of origin, sequenced in a study of CD8 T cells in ankylosing spondylitis (dated by TCRdb to about 2017). Libraries came from 5' RACE. The sample was run on an Illumina HiSeq 2500. The public reads were reanalyzed by TCRdb: fastp trimming at Q25, MiXCR alignment, in-frame beta chains only. Identical CDR3 protein sequences are pooled into one entry, listed with their most common genes and DNA. A total of about 480,000 distinct CDR3 sequences appear in this sample, 17% of them only once. The ten largest clones capture around 0.92% of the sample. What the authors observed across the whole study: Blood from ankylosing spondylitis patients appeared to be characterized by a TCR beta motif made up of under ten highly homologous amino acid variants.

The antigens of these receptors remain unknown. Sequenced input: blood, either unsorted or a sorted T cell fraction (not recorded which). Receptors originate from a male donor with ankylosing spondylitis.

The chain has TRBV21-1 and TRBJ2-6; the table's D call, TRBD1, has no DNA check behind it. TRBV21-1 is a documented pseudogene. CDR3 length: 17 residues. CDR3 amino acids: CASSKSGQVVAANVLTF. The CDR3, as DNA: TGTGCCAGCAGCAAATCAGGACAGGTTGTCGCGGCCAACGTCCTGACTTTC.

The J gene is TRBJ1-1, the V gene TRBV5-5; D gene uncertain. The germline CDR1 and CDR2 sequences are SGHKS and YYEKEE (reference sequence). Trimming took off 2 bases at V and 0 bases at J, with 11 bases between the two ends. CDR3 size: 15 residues. The CDR3 region is CASSFGGSLNTEAFF. The DNA for the CDR3 is TGTGCCAGCAGCTTTGGAGGGTCCTTGAACACTGAAGCTTTCTTT.

The V gene is TRBV2, the J gene TRBJ1-1, with D uncertain. Trimming pared 8 bases from V and 1 base from J, leaving 5 bases between. CDR3 length equals 11 residues. Germline CDR1 is SNHLY and CDR2 is FYNNEI. The CDR3 spells CASGPNTEAFF. CDR3 DNA: TGTGCCAGCGGACCGAACACTGAAGCTTTCTTT.

This chain uses TRBV12-3 or TRBV12-4 with TRBJ1-4; no definite D call. The CDR3 covers 12 residues. V lost 6 bases to trimming and J lost 8 bases, with 10 bases between them. The CDR3 DNA follows: TGTGCCAGCAGCCTTACGGGGGAAAAACTGTTTTTT. Its translation: CASSLTGEKLFF.

This clonotype was seen more than once but under ten times. The V call is TRBV27, the J call TRBJ2-4; the match to TRBD2 covers 7 bases. The V and J ends lost 4 bases and 6 bases, in that order; junction bases with no gene match: 0. CDR3 length: 12 amino acids. Germline-derived CDR1 and CDR2 are MNHEY and SMNVEV (reference sequence). CDR3 DNA sequence: TGTGCCAGCAGTTGGGGGGGAAACATTCAGTACTTC. Translation: CASSWGGNIQYF.

Many counts were recorded for this clonotype. The J gene is TRBJ2-2, the V gene TRBV2; 9 bases map to TRBD1. CDR1 is SNHLY, CDR2 FYNNEI, per germline. The V gene end was trimmed by 6 bases and the J gene end by 5 bases; junction bases not matched to a gene: 4. The CDR3 spans 14 residues. The CDR3 loop reads CASRTGGRTGELFF. CDR3 nucleotides: TGTGCCAGCAGAACAGGGGGCAGGACCGGGGAGCTGTTTTTT.

V and J are TRBV21-1 and TRBJ1-5. TRBV21-1 is deemed a pseudogene. The CDR3 contains 15 residues. Here the CDR3 DNA reads TGTGCCAGCAGCAAAGAGGGCCTAGGGTGGCAGCCCCAGCATTTT. Its translation: CASSKEGLGWQPQHF.

Only a few counts were recorded for this clonotype. The chain links TRBV3-1 to TRBJ2-7, with D hard to call. Per the germline V gene, CDR1 is LGHDT and CDR2 is YNNKEL (reference sequence). The ends were cut back, 1 base at V and 12 bases at J, with 13 bases in the middle. This CDR3 is 12 amino acids long. The CDR3: CASSQGRLEWYF. In DNA, the CDR3 is TGTGCCAGCAGCCAAGGAAGGTTAGAGTGGTACTTC.

This clonotype was counted a few times. The chain joins TRBV4-1 to TRBJ2-7; 12 nucleotides match TRBD1. This CDR3 spans 17 amino acids. Germline lookup yields CDR1 MGHRA and CDR2 YSYEKL. V was clipped by 1 base and J by 0 bases; unmatched bases: 4. The CDR3 loop is CASSQAPGQGASYEQYF. Written as DNA, the CDR3 is TGCGCCAGCAGCCAAGCCCCGGGACAGGGGGCCTCCTACGAGCAGTACTTC.

This sequence joins TRBV25-1 and TRBJ1-3; a possible D gene is TRBD1 (6 bases). Germline V gene sequence: CDR1 MGHDK, CDR2 SYGVNS. Trimming pared 5 bases from V and 3 bases from J, leaving 11 bases between. There are 14 residues in the CDR3. This CDR3 reads CASSPGEFGNTIYF. CDR3 nucleotides: TGTGCCAGCAGTCCAGGGGAGTTTGGAAACACCATATATTTT.

This clonotype was recorded at least ten times. The chain is built from TRBV5-1 and TRBJ1-1, with D maybe TRBD1 (6 bases). There are 12 residues in the CDR3. Trimming removed 5 bases from V and 7 bases from J, with 12 bases in between. The germline CDR1 and CDR2 sequences are SGHRS and YFSETQ. CDR3 in amino acids: CASRNRAFEAFF. The CDR3 DNA is TGCGCCAGCAGAAACAGGGCGTTTGAAGCTTTCTTT. Full variable domain (rest looked up from reference TRBV5-1 and TRBJ1-1): KAGVTQTPRYLIKTRGQQVTLSCSPISGHRSVSWYQQTPGQGLQFLFEYFSETQRNKGNFPGRFSGRQFSNSRSEMNVSTLELGDSALYLCASRNRAFEAFFGQGTRLTVV.

This clonotype was observed a few times. The chain combines TRBV6-5 with TRBJ2-5, with unresolved D. Looked up from germline, CDR1 is MNHEY and CDR2 is SVGAGI. V lost 6 bases and J 3 bases, leaving 5 bases between the germline ends. The CDR3 is made up of 11 amino acids. In DNA, the CDR3 is TGTGCCAGCAGAAGAAAAGAGACCCAGTACTTC. Translating gives CASRRKETQYF.

This clonotype was found many times. V gene TRBV12-3 or TRBV12-4 combines with J gene TRBJ2-1; D is possibly TRBD1 or TRBD2 (7 bases each). The CDR3 loop spans 15 amino acids. Trimming removed 5 bases at V and 0 bases at J, with 11 bases between. As DNA, the CDR3 is TGTGCCAGCAGTCGGGGGGACAGCTCCTACAATGAGCAGTTCTTC. This encodes CASSRGDSSYNEQFF.

The V call is TRBV20-1, the J call TRBJ2-5; the D is unclear. Germline values: CDR1 DFQATT, CDR2 SNEGSKA (reference sequence). Trimming removed 6 bases at V and 1 base at J, with 9 bases between. The CDR3 runs to 12 residues. CDR3 amino acids: CSAGGSQETQYF. The DNA for the CDR3 is TGCAGTGCCGGTGGGTCCCAAGAGACCCAGTACTTC.

This clonotype was counted between two and nine times. V is TRBV12-3 or TRBV12-4 and J is TRBJ1-2; no clear D. The CDR3 totals 12 residues. V lost 3 bases and J 5 bases, leaving 7 bases between the germline ends. CDR3 bases: TGTGCCAGCAGTTTTGGGGAGTATGGCTACACCTTC. This encodes CASSFGEYGYTF.

This chain uses TRBV11-2 with TRBJ1-4; 8 positions agree with TRBD1. Germline V gene sequence: CDR1 SGHAT, CDR2 FQNNGV. The ends lost 5 bases at V and 3 bases at J; junction bases unmatched: 5. The CDR3 has 15 residues. The CDR3 sequence: CASSGQGWANEKLFF. The CDR3 nucleotides read TGTGCCAGCAGCGGACAGGGCTGGGCTAATGAAAAACTGTTTTTT.

This clonotype occurred many times. The chain employs TRBV5-1 and TRBJ2-1; 10 bases are a match to TRBD2. J lost 4 bases, V lost 4 bases, and 5 bases had no gene match. The CDR3 spans 15 residues. Germline V gene data show CDR1 as SGHRS and CDR2 as YFSETQ. In DNA, the CDR3 is TGCGCCAGCAGCCGTAGCGGGGGGTCATACAATGAGCAGTTCTTC. Translated: CASSRSGGSYNEQFF. Based on the CDR3 plus reference TRBV5-1 and TRBJ2-1, the full variable domain is KAGVTQTPRYLIKTRGQQVTLSCSPISGHRSVSWYQQTPGQGLQFLFEYFSETQRNKGNFPGRFSGRQFSNSRSEMNVSTLELGDSALYLCASSRSGGSYNEQFFGPGTRLTVL.

This clonotype turned up a few times. V and J are TRBV12-3 or TRBV12-4 and TRBJ1-2; 8 bases fit TRBD1. CDR3 length: 14 amino acids. The J segment lost 7 bases and the V segment lost 6 bases, leaving 10 bases of the junction unmatched. Here the CDR3 DNA reads TGTGCCAGCAGACCTCGGACAGGGAATCCTGGCTACACCTTC. Its translation: CASRPRTGNPGYTF.

In this sample, this clonotype turned up many times. The chain combines TRBV10-3 with TRBJ2-7; 14 bases map to TRBD2. The CDR3 loop spans 16 amino acids. Germline CDR1 ENHRY, CDR2 SYGVKD. V trimming: 5 bases; J trimming: 5 bases; junction bases outside the gene matches: 8. Here the CDR3 reads CAISTQTSGRANEQYF. Here the CDR3 DNA reads TGTGCCATCAGTACGCAGACTAGCGGGAGGGCCAACGAGCAGTACTTC.

This chain uses TRBV25-1 with TRBJ2-7, with D perhaps TRBD1 (5 bases). V shed 3 bases and J shed 2 bases, with 14 bases lying between them. Germline loops: CDR1 MGHDK, CDR2 SYGVNS. CDR3 length: 15 amino acids. The CDR3 loop reads CASSEPGRAAYEQYF. In DNA form, the CDR3 reads TGTGCCAGCAGTGAGCCGGGCAGGGCGGCCTACGAGCAGTACTTC.

V usage is TRBV2 and J usage is TRBJ2-2; 7 bases align to TRBD2. CDR3 length equals 17 residues. Germline V gives CDR1 SNHLY, CDR2 FYNNEI. V shed 3 bases, J shed 0 bases, and the junction held 7 bases outside the gene matches. The CDR3 DNA sequence: TGTGCCAGCAGTGAGTTCGGGAGGAGACCGAACACCGGGGAGCTGTTTTTT. It translates to CASSEFGRRPNTGELFF. Combining the CDR3 with reference TRBV2 and TRBJ2-2 gives the whole variable domain EPEVTQTPSHQVTQMGQEVILRCVPISNHLYFYWYRQILGQKVEFLVSFYNNEISEKSEIFDDQFSVERPDGSNFTLKIRSTKLEDSAMYFCASSEFGRRPNTGELFFGEGSRLTVL.